This paragraph covers one T cell receptor (beta chain) sequence. The data belong to a study of blood T cell repertoires in COVID-19. Assay used: immunoSEQ multiplex PCR; TCRdb lists only in-frame clones, some missing. Of about 200,000 clones in the sample, about 88% are singletons; the top ten hold under 2%. The CDR3 runs 14 residues. Trimming took 0 bases from V and 4 from J, leaving 9 bases between them. The germline V gene has CDR1 LGHDT and CDR2 YNNKEL (reference sequence). The chain couples TRBV3-1 (or the pseudogene TRBV3-2) to TRBJ2-5, with D perhaps TRBD2 (5 bases). The sequencing sample was made of peripheral blood. This TCR was recovered from a man younger than 35 with active or convalescent COVID-19. The CDR3 DNA sequence: TGTGCCAGCAGCCAAGATCTAGCTGGAGAGACCCAGTACTTC. Residues: CASSQDLAGETQYF.